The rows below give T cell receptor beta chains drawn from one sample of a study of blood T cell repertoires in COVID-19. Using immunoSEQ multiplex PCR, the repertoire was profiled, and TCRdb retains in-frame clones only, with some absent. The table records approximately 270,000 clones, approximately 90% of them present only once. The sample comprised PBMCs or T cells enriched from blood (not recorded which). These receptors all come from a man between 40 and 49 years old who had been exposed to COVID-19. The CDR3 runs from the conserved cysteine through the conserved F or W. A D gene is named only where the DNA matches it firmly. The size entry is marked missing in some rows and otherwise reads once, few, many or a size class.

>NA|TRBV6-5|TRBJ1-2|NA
TGTGCCAGCAATCCCGTTAACTATGGCTACACCTTC
CASNPVNYGYTF
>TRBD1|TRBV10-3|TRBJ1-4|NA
TGTGCCATCAGTGGGGACAGCAATGAAAAACTGTTTTTT
CAISGDSNEKLFF
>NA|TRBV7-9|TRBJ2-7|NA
TGTGCCAGCAGCGCGTCTCCGGGCGGTCGGACTTCCTACGAGCAGTACTTC
CASSASPGGRTSYEQYF
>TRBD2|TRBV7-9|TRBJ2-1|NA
TGTGCCAGTACCAGCTTACTAGGGACTAGCGGGAGAGATGAGCAGTTCTTC
CASTSLLGTSGRDEQFF
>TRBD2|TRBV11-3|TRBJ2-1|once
TGTGCCAGCAGCTTAGATTCGGCGGGAGTCTACAATGAGCAGTTCTTC
CASSLDSAGVYNEQFF
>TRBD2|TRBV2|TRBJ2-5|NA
TGTGCCAGCAGTGAGACTAGCGGGACCCAGTACTTC
CASSETSGTQYF
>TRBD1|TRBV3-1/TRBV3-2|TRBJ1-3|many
TGTGCCAGCAGCCACACAGGGGGCGCTGGAAACACCATATATTTT
CASSHTGGAGNTIYF
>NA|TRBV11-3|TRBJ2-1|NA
TGTGCCAGCAGCCAGGGGAGGGTGCAGTTCTTC
CASSQGRVQFF
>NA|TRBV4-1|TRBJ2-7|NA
TGCGCCAGCAGCCAAGCCGGAGGGGACGGCTCCTACGAGCAGTACTTC
CASSQAGGDGSYEQYF
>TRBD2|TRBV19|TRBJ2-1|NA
TGTGCCAGTCGGACTAGCGGGGTGGGGGATGAGCAGTTCTTC
CASRTSGVGDEQFF
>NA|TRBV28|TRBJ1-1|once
TGTGCCAGCAACTTCGAGGGCACTGAAGCTTTCTTT
CASNFEGTEAFF
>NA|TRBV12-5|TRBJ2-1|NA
TGTGCTAGTGGCCATGGGGACATCTCGGATGAGCAGTTCTTC
CASGHGDISDEQFF
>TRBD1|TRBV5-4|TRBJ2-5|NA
TGTGCCAGCAGCATCACAGGGGGCGAGGGGGAGACCCAGTACTTC
CASSITGGEGETQYF
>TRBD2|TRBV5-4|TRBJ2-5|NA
TGTGCCAGCAGCTTGGGAAGCGGGACCCAATACTTC
CASSLGSGTQYF
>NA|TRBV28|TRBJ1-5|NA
TGTGCCAGCAGTCCCCGAGAGGGGGTTGGCAATCAGCCCCAGCATTTT
CASSPREGVGNQPQHF
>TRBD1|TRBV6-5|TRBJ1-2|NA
TGTGCCAGCAGACCGACAGGGAGAGGCTACACCTTC
CASRPTGRGYTF
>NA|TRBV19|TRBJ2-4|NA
TGTGCCAGTAGCAAACGAGAGACAGGAAACATTCAGTACTTC
CASSKRETGNIQYF
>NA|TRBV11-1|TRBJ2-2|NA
TGTGCCAGCAGCCCTAAAACGAACGTGGAGCTGTTTTTT
CASSPKTNVELFF
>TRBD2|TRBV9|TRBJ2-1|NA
TGTGCCAGCAGCGTAGTATTAACTAGCGGGAGAAATGAGCAGTTCTTC
CASSVVLTSGRNEQFF
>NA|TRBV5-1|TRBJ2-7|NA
TGCGCCAGCAGCTTGGAAGGGGCAGCGTCCGAGCAGTACTTC
CASSLEGAASEQYF
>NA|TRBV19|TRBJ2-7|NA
TGTGCCAGTAGTATCGCCCAGGGCCTTATCTACGAGCAGTACTTC
CASSIAQGLIYEQYF
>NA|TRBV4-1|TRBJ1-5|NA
TGCGCCAGCAGCCAAGAGGAGATGGTCCCACCCCAGCATTTT
CASSQEEMVPPQHF
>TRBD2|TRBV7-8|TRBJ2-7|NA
TGTGCCAGCAGCGAGGTAGCGGGTCATCCCTACGAGCAGTACTTC
CASSEVAGHPYEQYF
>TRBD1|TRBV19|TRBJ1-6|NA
TGTGCCAGTAGTGCCGGACAGGGAGGAAGTTCACCCCTCCACTTT
CASSAGQGGSSPLHF
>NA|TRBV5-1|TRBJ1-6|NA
TGCGCCAGCTCGTTCTCCTCCTATAATTCACCCCTCCACTTT
CASSFSSYNSPLHF
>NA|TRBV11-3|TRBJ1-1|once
TGTGCCAGCACCTTCCCCCTATCAGGGGAGAACACTGAAGCTTTCTTT
CASTFPLSGENTEAFF